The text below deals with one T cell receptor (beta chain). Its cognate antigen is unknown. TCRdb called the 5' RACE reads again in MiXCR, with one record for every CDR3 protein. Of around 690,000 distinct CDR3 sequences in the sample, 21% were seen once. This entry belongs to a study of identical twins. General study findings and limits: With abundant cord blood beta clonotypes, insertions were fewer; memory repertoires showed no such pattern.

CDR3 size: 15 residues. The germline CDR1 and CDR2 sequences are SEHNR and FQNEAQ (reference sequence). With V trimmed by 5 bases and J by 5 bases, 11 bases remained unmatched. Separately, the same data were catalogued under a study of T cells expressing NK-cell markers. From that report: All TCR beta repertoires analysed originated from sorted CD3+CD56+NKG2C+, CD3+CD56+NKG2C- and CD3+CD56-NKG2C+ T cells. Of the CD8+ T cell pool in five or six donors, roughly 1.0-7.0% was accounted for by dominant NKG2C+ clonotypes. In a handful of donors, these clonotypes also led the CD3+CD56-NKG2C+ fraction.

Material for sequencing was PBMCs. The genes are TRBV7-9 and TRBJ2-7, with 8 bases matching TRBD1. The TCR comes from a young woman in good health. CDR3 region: CASSRDRGFANEQYF. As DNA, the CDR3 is TGTGCCAGCAGCCGTGACAGGGGCTTCGCCAACGAGCAGTACTTC.